The clone carrying this T cell receptor (beta chain) was seen ten or more times. This sample was taken from a study of HIV-infected patients and healthy controls. No cell fractionation was done, so the repertoire covers all unsorted peripheral blood T cells. Enrollment excluded donors with tumors, hepatitis B or C, or recent vaccination. cDNA was made from about 500 ng RNA using alpha and beta constant primers. Using multiplexing indices, alpha and beta chain libraries were generated apart by chain-specific third strand synthesis. TCRdb fed the 5' RACE reads into MiXCR, producing one record per CDR3 protein. The table records some 8,500 distinct CDR3 sequences, over 8% of them present only once. Trimming took 2 bases from V and 2 from J, leaving 9 bases between them. Germline V gene lookup returns CDR1 SEHNR and CDR2 FQNEAQ (reference sequence). This CDR3 has 15 residues.

The chain employs TRBV7-9 and TRBJ1-4; D gene uncertain. The sequences come from blood, collected before antiretroviral therapy. The source of this sequence is an adult with HIV infection. The donor label of this sample is uncertain. The CDR3 is CASSLIGGTNEKLFF. The CDR3 coding sequence is TGTGCCAGCAGCTTAATAGGAGGGACTAATGAAAAACTGTTTTTT.